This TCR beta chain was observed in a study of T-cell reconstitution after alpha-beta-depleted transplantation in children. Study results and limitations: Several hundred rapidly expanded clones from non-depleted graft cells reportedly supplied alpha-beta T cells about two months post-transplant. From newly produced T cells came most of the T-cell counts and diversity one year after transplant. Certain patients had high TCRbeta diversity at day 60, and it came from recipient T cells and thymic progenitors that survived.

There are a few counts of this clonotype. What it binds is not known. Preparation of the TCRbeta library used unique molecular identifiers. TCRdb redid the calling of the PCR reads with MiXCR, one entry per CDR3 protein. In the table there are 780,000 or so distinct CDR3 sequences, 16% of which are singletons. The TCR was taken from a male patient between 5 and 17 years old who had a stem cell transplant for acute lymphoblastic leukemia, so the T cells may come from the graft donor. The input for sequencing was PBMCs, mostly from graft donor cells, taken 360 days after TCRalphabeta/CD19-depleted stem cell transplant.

CDR3 protein: CASRRPSGSYEQYF. The CDR3 DNA is TGTGCCAGCAGGAGACCGAGCGGGAGCTACGAGCAGTACTTC. The V gene is TRBV25-1, the J gene TRBJ2-7, with TRBD2 matching 8 bases. Per the germline V gene, CDR1 is MGHDK and CDR2 is SYGVNS. CDR3 length equals 14 residues. J lost 3 bases, V lost 6 bases, and 7 bases had no gene match.